What follows are 3 T cell receptor beta chains derived from one specimen sequenced in a study of blood T cell repertoires in COVID-19. Profiled with immunoSEQ multiplex PCR; TCRdb holds only in-frame clones, not every one. Of 100,000 to 150,000 clones detected, 65% to 85% appear once; the ten largest clones hold roughly a sixth. Sample: peripheral blood. Receptors originate from a woman aged 80 or over with acute or convalescent COVID-19.

This clone was counted once. J is TRBJ2-7 and V is TRBV5-4; maybe TRBD2 (6 bases). Germline loops: CDR1 SGHNT, CDR2 YYREEE (reference sequence). The CDR3 runs to 13 residues. The ends were cut back, 3 bases at V and 0 bases at J, with 7 bases in the middle. CDR3 nucleotide sequence: TGTGCCAGCAGCTCCGGGGGCTCCTACGAGCAGTACTTC. This gives the protein CASSSGGSYEQYF.

Regarding this clone: The same CDR3 can be traced to other DNA sequences in this sample. The chain employs TRBV5-1 and TRBJ1-1; a weak D match, TRBD1 (5 bases). Trimming stripped 0 bases from V and 1 base from J, with 10 bases between. The V gene's germline CDR1 is SGHRS and CDR2 YFSETQ. The length of the CDR3 is 15 residues. CDR3 in DNA: TGCGCCAGCAGCTTGGCCGGGGGTGGGAACACTGAAGCTTTCTTT. Amino acids: CASSLAGGGNTEAFF.

This chain links TRBV7-2 with TRBJ2-1; D is perhaps TRBD2 (6 bases). The CDR3 covers 15 residues. V was cut by 8 bases and J by 8 bases, with 22 bases left in between. Germline CDR1 SGHTA, CDR2 FQGNSA. CDR3 protein: CASGTGGAAGDEQFF. In DNA form, the CDR3 reads TGTGCCAGCGGGACCGGAGGGGCGGCCGGCGATGAGCAGTTCTTC.